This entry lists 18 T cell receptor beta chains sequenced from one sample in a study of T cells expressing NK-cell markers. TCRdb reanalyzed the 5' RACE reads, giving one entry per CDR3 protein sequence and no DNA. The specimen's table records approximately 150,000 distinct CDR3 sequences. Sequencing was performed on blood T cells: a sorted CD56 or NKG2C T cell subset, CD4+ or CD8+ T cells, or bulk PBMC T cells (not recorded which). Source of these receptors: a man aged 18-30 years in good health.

The CDR3 spells CSVELGTRVLNTEAFF. V and J are TRBV29-1 and TRBJ1-1. This CDR3 region has 16 residues. Germline values: CDR1 SQVTM, CDR2 ANQGSEA.

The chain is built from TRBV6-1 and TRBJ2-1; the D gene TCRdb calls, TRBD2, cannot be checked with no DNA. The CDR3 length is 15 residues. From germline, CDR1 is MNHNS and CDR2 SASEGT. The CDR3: CASTFLAGDHNEQFF.

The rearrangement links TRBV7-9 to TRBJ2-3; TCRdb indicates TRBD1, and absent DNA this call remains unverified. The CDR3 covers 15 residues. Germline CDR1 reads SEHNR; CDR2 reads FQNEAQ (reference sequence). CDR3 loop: CASSLAPRATDTQYF.

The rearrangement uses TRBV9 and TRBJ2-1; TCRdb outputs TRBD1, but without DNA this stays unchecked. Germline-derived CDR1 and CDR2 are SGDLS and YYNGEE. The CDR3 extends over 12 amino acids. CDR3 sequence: CASKGVGNEQFF.

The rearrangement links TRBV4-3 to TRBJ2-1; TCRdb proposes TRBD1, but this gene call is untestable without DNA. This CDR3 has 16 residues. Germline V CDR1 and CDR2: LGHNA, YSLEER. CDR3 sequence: CASSQESGQGLVEQFF.

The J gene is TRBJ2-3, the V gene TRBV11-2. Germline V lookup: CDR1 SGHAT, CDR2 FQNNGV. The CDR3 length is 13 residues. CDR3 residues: CASSFGGTDTQYF.

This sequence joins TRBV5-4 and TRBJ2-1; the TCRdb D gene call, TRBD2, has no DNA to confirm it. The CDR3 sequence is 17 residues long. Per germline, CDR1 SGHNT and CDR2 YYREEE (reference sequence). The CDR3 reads CASSTGLAGDPYNEQFF. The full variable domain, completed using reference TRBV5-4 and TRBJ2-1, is ETGVTQSPTHLIKTRGQQVTLRCSSQSGHNTVSWYQQALGQGPQFIFQYYREEENGRGNFPPRFSGLQFPNYSSELNVNALELDDSALYLCASSTGLAGDPYNEQFFGPGTRLTVL.

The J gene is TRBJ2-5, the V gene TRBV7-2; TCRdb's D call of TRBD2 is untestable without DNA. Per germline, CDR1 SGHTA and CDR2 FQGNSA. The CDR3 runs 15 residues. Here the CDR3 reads CASSFLAGGSETQYF.

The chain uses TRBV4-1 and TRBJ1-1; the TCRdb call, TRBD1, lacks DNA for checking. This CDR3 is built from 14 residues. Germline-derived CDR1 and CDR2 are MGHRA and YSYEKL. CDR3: CASSQDNRGAEAFF.

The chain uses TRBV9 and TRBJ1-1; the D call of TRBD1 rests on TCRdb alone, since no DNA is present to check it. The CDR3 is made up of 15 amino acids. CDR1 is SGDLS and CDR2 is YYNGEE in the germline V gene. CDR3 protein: CASSAGTAINTEAFF.

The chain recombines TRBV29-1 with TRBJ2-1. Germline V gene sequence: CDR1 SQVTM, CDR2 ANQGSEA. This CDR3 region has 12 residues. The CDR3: CSVEVITSVPFF.

The CDR3 reads CASYVRPDTQYF. This chain links TRBV27 with TRBJ2-3. Germline V gene lookup returns CDR1 MNHEY and CDR2 SMNVEV (reference sequence). The CDR3 spans 12 residues.

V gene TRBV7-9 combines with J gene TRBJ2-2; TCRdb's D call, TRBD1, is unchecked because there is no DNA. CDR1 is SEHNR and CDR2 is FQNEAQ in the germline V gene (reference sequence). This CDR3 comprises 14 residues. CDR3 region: CASSSTGGTGELFF.

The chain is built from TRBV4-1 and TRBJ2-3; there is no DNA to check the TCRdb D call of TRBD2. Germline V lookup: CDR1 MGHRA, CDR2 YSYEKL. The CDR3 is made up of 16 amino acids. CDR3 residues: CASSQGTSLAGDTQYF.

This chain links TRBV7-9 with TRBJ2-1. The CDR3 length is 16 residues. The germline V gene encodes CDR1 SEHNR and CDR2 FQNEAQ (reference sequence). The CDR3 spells CASSISGVSTYNEQFF. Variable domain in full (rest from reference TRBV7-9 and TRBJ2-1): DTGVSQNPRHKITKRGQNVTFRCDPISEHNRLYWYRQTLGQGPEFLTYFQNEAQLEKSRLLSDRFSAERPKGSFSTLEIQRTEQGDSAMYLCASSISGVSTYNEQFFGPGTRLTVL.

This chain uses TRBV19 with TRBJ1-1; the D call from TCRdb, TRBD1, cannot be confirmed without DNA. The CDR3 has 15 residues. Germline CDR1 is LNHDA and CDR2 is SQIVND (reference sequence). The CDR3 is CASSGPGQLNTEAFF.

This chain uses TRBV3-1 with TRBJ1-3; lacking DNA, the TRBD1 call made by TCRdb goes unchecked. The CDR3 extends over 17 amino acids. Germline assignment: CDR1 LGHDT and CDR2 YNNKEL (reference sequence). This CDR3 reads CASSQDRWDRGRDTIYF.

CDR3 sequence: CASSLLGQGGYNEQFF. The chain couples TRBV5-1 to TRBJ2-1; the D call from TCRdb, TRBD1, cannot be confirmed without DNA. Per the germline V gene, CDR1 is SGHRS and CDR2 is YFSETQ. The CDR3 covers 16 residues. Drawing the rest from reference TRBV5-1 and TRBJ2-1, the complete variable domain is KAGVTQTPRYLIKTRGQQVTLSCSPISGHRSVSWYQQTPGQGLQFLFEYFSETQRNKGNFPGRFSGRQFSNSRSEMNVSTLELGDSALYLCASSLLGQGGYNEQFFGPGTRLTVL.